Following are 16 T cell receptor beta chains from one sample sequenced in a study of cytomegalovirus exposure and HLA in healthy donors. The PCR had 60 Vbeta and 13 Jbeta primers. Measured with immunoSEQ multiplex PCR; TCRdb has only the in-frame clones, and not every one. The sample includes fewer than 110,000 clones, 65% to 80% of them seen just once. Sequenced sample: PBMCs. Receptor source: a woman between 35 and 50 years old in good health and CMV-seronegative.

This chain links TRBV6-4 with TRBJ2-5; 7 bases map to TRBD1. The CDR3 runs 13 residues. Trimming at V came to 4 bases and at J to 5 bases, leaving 4 bases not matched to a gene. Looked up from germline, CDR1 is MRHNA and CDR2 is SNTAGT. The DNA of the CDR3 is TGTGCCAGCAGTGTACTACAGGGGGAGACCCAGTACTTC. Translating it yields CASSVLQGETQYF.

For this clone: A junction end diverges from the germline sequence, so it may reflect a read error. The V gene is TRBV7-3, the J gene TRBJ2-5; D is undetermined. The V gene's germline CDR1 is SGHTA and CDR2 FQGTGA. The CDR3 consists of 13 residues. The DNA for the CDR3 is TGTTCCAGCAGCGCGCGGTTGGAAGAGACCCAGTACTTC. Its translation is CSSSARLEETQYF.

The rearrangement links TRBV14 to TRBJ2-5; tentative D call: TRBD2 (5 bases). The DNA matches TRBJ2-7 better at its end, which makes the J call doubtful. The CDR3 is 15 amino acids. Germline V gene data show CDR1 as SGHDN and CDR2 as FVKESK. The CDR3: CASSPRRVSSYEQYF. The CDR3 DNA reads as TGTGCCAGCAGCCCCAGGCGGGTGTCCTCCTACGAGCAGTACTTC.

The chain combines TRBV2 with TRBJ2-3, with TRBD2 matching over 12 bases. The V gene end was trimmed by 4 bases and the J gene end by 8 bases; junction bases not matched to a gene: 7. The CDR3 has 15 amino acids. The V gene's germline CDR1 is SNHLY and CDR2 FYNNEI. In DNA, the CDR3 is TGTGCCAGCAGTGTTGGGACTAGCGGGTCAGGTACGCAGTATTTT. Translation: CASSVGTSGSGTQYF.

The rearrangement uses TRBV5-4 and TRBJ1-1; no firm D call. The germline CDR1 and CDR2 sequences are SGHNT and YYREEE (reference sequence). This CDR3 has 14 amino acids. The V and J ends lost 0 bases and 6 bases respectively, with 12 bases between them. The CDR3 is CASSLDGPTAEAFF. The CDR3 coding sequence is TGTGCCAGCAGCTTGGATGGGCCTACCGCTGAAGCTTTCTTT.

To note about this clone: An end of the junction does not agree with germline; a read error may underlie this. The chain joins TRBV7-7 to TRBJ2-7, with TRBD1 matching over 7 bases. CDR1 and CDR2 from the germline V gene are SSHAT and FNYEAQ (reference sequence). The length of the CDR3 is 15 residues. The CDR3 here is CASSSQPTGFHEQYF. The DNA of the CDR3 is TGTGCTAGCAGCTCCCAACCGACAGGGTTCCACGAGCAGTACTTC.

This chain uses TRBV9 with TRBJ1-3; possible D gene TRBD1, 5 bases. V lost 0 bases, J lost 2 bases, and 12 bases lay in between. CDR1 is SGDLS and CDR2 is YYNGEE in the germline V gene. The CDR3 length is 16 residues. Here the CDR3 DNA reads TGTGCCAGCAGCGTAGGAGGCAGGGAAGCTGGAAACACCATATATTTT. Translated, it gives CASSVGGREAGNTIYF.

The chain employs TRBV7-2 and TRBJ2-2; 15 positions match TRBD2. Germline V CDR1 and CDR2: SGHTA, FQGNSA. The trim removed 5 bases at V and 8 bases at J, leaving 12 bases unmatched. There are 18 residues in the CDR3. The CDR3 sequence: CASSPVGGLAGGGGELFF. The CDR3 bases are TGTGCCAGCAGCCCCGTTGGGGGACTAGCGGGGGGTGGTGGGGAGCTGTTTTTT.

This clone appeared a single time. The rearrangement joins TRBV10-3 to TRBJ1-2; a weak D match, TRBD1 (5 bases). The germline V gene has CDR1 ENHRY and CDR2 SYGVKD. Deletions cut 3 bases from V and 4 bases from J, with 12 bases between. This CDR3 contains 14 residues. CDR3 sequence: CAISDGRVSYGYTF. The CDR3 DNA is TGTGCCATCAGTGACGGCAGGGTCAGCTATGGCTACACCTTC.

The chain employs TRBV30 and TRBJ1-2; 7 nucleotides line up with TRBD1. CDR1 is GTSNPN, CDR2 SVGIG, per germline (reference sequence). The V and J ends lost 2 bases and 7 bases, in that order; junction bases with no gene match: 7. CDR3 length: 13 amino acids. The CDR3 region has the DNA TGTGCCTGGAGTCCTGACAGGGCGGTTGGCTACACCTTC. Protein sequence: CAWSPDRAVGYTF. Using reference TRBV30 and TRBJ1-2 for the parts outside the CDR3, the full variable domain is SQTIHQWPATLVQPVGSPLSLECTVEGTSNPNLYWYRQAAGRGLQLLFYSVGIGQISSEVPQNLSASRPQDRQFILSSKKLLLSDSGFYLCAWSPDRAVGYTFGSGTRLTVV.

This chain connects TRBV7-6 to TRBJ2-1, with TRBD2 as a possible D gene (6 bases). V lost 4 bases to trimming and J lost 7 bases, with 17 bases between them. Germline values: CDR1 SGHVS, CDR2 FNYEAQ. CDR3 length: 15 amino acids. CDR3 nucleotide sequence: TGTGCCAGCAGCTCTCTAGCGCGGCTCTATAATGAGCAGTTCTTC. Amino acid sequence: CASSSLARLYNEQFF.

V usage is TRBV19 and J usage is TRBJ1-5; 8 nucleotides agree with TRBD1. The CDR3 loop spans 17 amino acids. Losses at the gene ends were 3 bases for V and 6 bases for J; bases not matched to a gene: 13. Germline CDR1 LNHDA, CDR2 SQIVND (reference sequence). The CDR3: CASSIQRQGHLRQPQHF. The CDR3, as DNA: TGTGCCAGTAGTATCCAAAGACAGGGGCATCTCCGTCAGCCCCAGCATTTT. Full variable domain (rest looked up from reference TRBV19 and TRBJ1-5): DGGITQSPKYLFRKEGQNVTLSCEQNLNHDAMYWYRQDPGQGLRLIYYSQIVNDFQKGDIAEGYSVSREKKESFPLTVTSAQKNPTAFYLCASSIQRQGHLRQPQHFGDGTRLSIL.

The genes are TRBV10-3 and TRBJ2-1, with TRBD2 identical over 7 bases. CDR3 length: 15 residues. V trimming: 3 bases; J trimming: 6 bases; junction bases outside the gene matches: 8. Germline V gene lookup returns CDR1 ENHRY and CDR2 SYGVKD. The CDR3 region has the DNA TGTGCCATCAGTGACTCGGGAGGCACCCTCAATGAGCAGTTCTTC. Translated: CAISDSGGTLNEQFF.

The chain combines TRBV14 with TRBJ1-6; a possible D gene is TRBD1 (5 bases). In germline, CDR1 is SGHDN, CDR2 FVKESK. There are 14 residues in the CDR3. V lost 4 bases and J lost 7, with 11 bases in between. The CDR3 loop is CASSLVGGNSPLHF. CDR3 DNA sequence: TGTGCCAGCAGCCTCGTCGGGGGAAATTCACCCCTCCACTTT.

V and J are TRBV11-2 and TRBJ2-7; the D is unclear. V lost 0 bases to trimming and J lost 7 bases, with 10 bases between them. CDR1 SGHAT and CDR2 FQNNGV come from the germline V gene. The length of the CDR3 is 13 residues. The CDR3 DNA is TGTGCCAGCAGCTTAGATCCGGTTCTAGAGCAGTACTTC. Amino acid sequence: CASSLDPVLEQYF.

The chain carries TRBV29-1 and TRBJ1-1; D is unclear. This CDR3 contains 10 residues. The germline CDR1 and CDR2 sequences are SQVTM and ANQGSEA. Trimming took off 6 bases at V and 6 bases at J, with 8 bases between the two ends. The CDR3 sequence: CSVLQAEAFF. The CDR3 DNA reads as TGCAGCGTACTCCAGGCTGAAGCTTTCTTT.